Below, 6 T cell receptor beta chains from the same sample are listed, as sequenced in a study of cytomegalovirus exposure and HLA in healthy donors. Sequenced by immunoSEQ multiplex PCR; TCRdb stores in-frame clones only, minus some. The sample holds about 150,000 clones, roughly 92% seen once. Sequenced material: PBMCs. The receptors originated from a man between 18 and 29 years old in good health and CMV-seronegative.

The chain has TRBV6-1 and TRBJ2-7, with 8 bases identical to TRBD1. J lost 5 bases, V lost 7 bases, and 7 bases had no gene match. Per the germline V gene, CDR1 is MNHNS and CDR2 is SASEGT. CDR3 length: 13 residues. For the CDR3, the DNA is TGTGCCAGCAAGCAGGACAGGGTCGACGAGCAGTACGTC. It codes for CASKQDRVDEQYV.

The CDR3 DNA sequence: TGTGCCAGCTCAGGGGCAGGGGTCGGCACTGAAGCTTTCTTT. Translation gives CASSGAGVGTEAFF. The chain recombines TRBV18 with TRBJ1-1; D may be TRBD1 (6 bases). The CDR3 is 14 amino acids. Trimming stripped 5 bases from V and 4 bases from J, with 14 bases between. Germline assignment: CDR1 KGHSH and CDR2 LQKENI.

The rearrangement links TRBV5-1 to TRBJ1-4; the D is unclear. V was clipped by 1 base and J by 8 bases, with 12 bases between them. CDR1 and CDR2 from the germline V gene are SGHRS and YFSETQ. This CDR3 spans 14 amino acids. CDR3 DNA: TGCGCCAGCAGCTTGTTAACGGGGAGGGAAAAACTGTTTTTT. As protein: CASSLLTGREKLFF.

This chain uses TRBV9 with TRBJ2-1; possible D gene TRBD1, 6 bases. CDR3 length: 12 residues. CDR1 is SGDLS, CDR2 YYNGEE, per germline. Trimming removed 0 bases from V and 10 bases from J, with 8 bases in between. CDR3 DNA sequence: TGTGCCAGCAGCGTAGACAGGGCGGAGCAGTTCTTC. This encodes CASSVDRAEQFF.

This clone showed up just a few times. V is TRBV11-2 and J is TRBJ1-1, with a possible D match to TRBD1 (5 bases). Deletions cut 6 bases from V and 3 bases from J, with 11 bases between. The CDR3 spans 13 residues. Germline assignment: CDR1 SGHAT and CDR2 FQNNGV. CDR3 amino acids: CASSLREDTEAFF. CDR3 sequence (DNA): TGTGCCAGCAGTCTCAGGGAAGACACTGAAGCTTTCTTT. Full variable domain (rest looked up from reference TRBV11-2 and TRBJ1-1): EAGVAQSPRYKIIEKRQSVAFWCNPISGHATLYWYQQILGQGPKLLIQFQNNGVVDDSQLPKDRFSAERLKGVDSTLKIQPAKLEDSAVYLCASSLREDTEAFFGQGTRLTVV.

V gene TRBV7-8 combines with J gene TRBJ2-7; weak D call: TRBD1 (6 bases). V lost 1 base and J 5 bases, leaving 18 bases between the germline ends. The CDR3 is 16 amino acids. The V gene's germline CDR1 is SGHVS and CDR2 FQNEAQ. CDR3 nucleotide sequence: TGTGCCAGCAGCTTAGGGGGGCGTACATGGGTGGACGAGCAGTACGTC. This gives the protein CASSLGGRTWVDEQYV.